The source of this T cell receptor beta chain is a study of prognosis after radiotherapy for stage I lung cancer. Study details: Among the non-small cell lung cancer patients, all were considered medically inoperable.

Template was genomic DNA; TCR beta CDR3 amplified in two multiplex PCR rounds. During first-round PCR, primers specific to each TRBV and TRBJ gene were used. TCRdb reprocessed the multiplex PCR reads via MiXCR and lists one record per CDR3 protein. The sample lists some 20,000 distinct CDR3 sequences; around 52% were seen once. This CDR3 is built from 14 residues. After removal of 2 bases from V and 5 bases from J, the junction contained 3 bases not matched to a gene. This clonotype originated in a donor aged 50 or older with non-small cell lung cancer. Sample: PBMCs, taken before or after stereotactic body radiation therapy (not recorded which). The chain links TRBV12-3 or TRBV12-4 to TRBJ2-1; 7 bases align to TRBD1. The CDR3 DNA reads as TGTGCCAGCAGTTTACAGGGGGTCCACAATGAGCAGTTCTTC. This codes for CASSLQGVHNEQFF.